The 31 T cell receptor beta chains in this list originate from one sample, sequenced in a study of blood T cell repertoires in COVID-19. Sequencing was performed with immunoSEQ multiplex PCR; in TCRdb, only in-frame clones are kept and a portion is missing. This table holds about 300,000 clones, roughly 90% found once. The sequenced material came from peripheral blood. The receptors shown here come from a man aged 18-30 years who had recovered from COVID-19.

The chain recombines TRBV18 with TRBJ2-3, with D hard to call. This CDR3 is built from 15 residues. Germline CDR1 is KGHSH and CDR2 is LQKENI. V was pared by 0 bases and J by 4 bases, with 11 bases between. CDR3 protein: CASSPPKQAPDTQYF. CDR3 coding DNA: TGTGCCAGCTCACCACCAAAGCAAGCCCCAGATACGCAGTATTTT.

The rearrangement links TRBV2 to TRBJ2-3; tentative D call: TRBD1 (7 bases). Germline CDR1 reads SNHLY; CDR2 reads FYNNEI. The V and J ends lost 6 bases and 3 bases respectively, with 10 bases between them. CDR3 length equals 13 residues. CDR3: CASSPGGTDTQYF. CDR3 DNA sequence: TGTGCCAGCAGCCCAGGGGGGACAGATACGCAGTATTTT.

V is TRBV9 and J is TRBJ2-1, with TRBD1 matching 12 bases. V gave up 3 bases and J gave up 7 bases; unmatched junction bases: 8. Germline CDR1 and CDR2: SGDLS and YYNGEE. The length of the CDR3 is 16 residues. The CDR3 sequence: CASSATGTGGRNEQFF. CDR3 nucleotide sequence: TGTGCCAGCAGCGCTACCGGGACAGGGGGCAGGAATGAGCAGTTCTTC.

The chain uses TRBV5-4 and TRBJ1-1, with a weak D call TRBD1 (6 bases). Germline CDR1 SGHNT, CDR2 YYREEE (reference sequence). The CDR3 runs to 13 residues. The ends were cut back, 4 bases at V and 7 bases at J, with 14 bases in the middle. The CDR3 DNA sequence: TGTGCCAGCAGCCCCACAGGGAGCCGTGAAGCTTTCTTT. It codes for CASSPTGSREAFF. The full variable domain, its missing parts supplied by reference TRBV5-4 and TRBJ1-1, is ETGVTQSPTHLIKTRGQQVTLRCSSQSGHNTVSWYQQALGQGPQFIFQYYREEENGRGNFPPRFSGLQFPNYSSELNVNALELDDSALYLCASSPTGSREAFFGQGTRLTVV.

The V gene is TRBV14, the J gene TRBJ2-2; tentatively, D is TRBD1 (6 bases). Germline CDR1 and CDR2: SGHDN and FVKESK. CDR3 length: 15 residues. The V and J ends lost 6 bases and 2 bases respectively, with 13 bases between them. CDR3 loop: CASSPRQVNTGELFF. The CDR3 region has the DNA TGTGCCAGCAGTCCCCGACAGGTAAACACCGGGGAGCTGTTTTTT.

The CDR3 reads CASSRETGTHEQYF. In DNA form, the CDR3 reads TGCGCCAGCAGCCGTGAGACAGGGACCCACGAGCAGTACTTC. This rearrangement joins TRBV4-1 to TRBJ2-7; 7 nucleotides align to TRBD1. V shed 4 bases and J 5 bases; nucleotides not matched to a gene: 8. Germline V gene lookup returns CDR1 MGHRA and CDR2 YSYEKL. The CDR3 consists of 14 residues.

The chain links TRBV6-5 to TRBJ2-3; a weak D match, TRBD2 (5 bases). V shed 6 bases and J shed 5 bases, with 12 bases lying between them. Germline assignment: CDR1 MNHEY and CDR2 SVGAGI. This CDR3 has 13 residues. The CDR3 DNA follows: TGTGCCAGCAGAATACTAGGAGGAGATACGCAGTATTTT. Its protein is CASRILGGDTQYF.

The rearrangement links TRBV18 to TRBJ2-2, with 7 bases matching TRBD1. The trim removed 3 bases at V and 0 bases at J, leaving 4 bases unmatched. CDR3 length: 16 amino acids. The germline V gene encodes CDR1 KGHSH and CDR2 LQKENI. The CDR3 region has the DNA TGTGCCAGCTCACCTGGACAGGTTACGAACACCGGGGAGCTGTTTTTT. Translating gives CASSPGQVTNTGELFF. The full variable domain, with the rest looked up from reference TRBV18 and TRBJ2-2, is NAGVMQNPRHLVRRRGQEARLRCSPMKGHSHVYWYRQLPEEGLKFMVYLQKENIIDESGMPKERFSAEFPKEGPSILRIQQVVRGDSAAYFCASSPGQVTNTGELFFGEGSRLTVL.

CDR3 DNA sequence: TGTGCCAGCACCTCGGCCGGGTCTGAAGCTTTCTTT. It yields the protein CASTSAGSEAFF. The genes are TRBV7-9 and TRBJ1-1; no definite D call. This CDR3 spans 12 amino acids. Germline V lookup: CDR1 SEHNR, CDR2 FQNEAQ (reference sequence). V was clipped by 7 bases and J by 6 bases, with 12 bases between them.

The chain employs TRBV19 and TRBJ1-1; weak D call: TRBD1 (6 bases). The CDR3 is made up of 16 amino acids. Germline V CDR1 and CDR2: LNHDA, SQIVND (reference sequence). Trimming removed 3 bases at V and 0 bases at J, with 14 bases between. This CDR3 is CASSMAPEGVNTEAFF. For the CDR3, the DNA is TGTGCCAGTAGTATGGCGCCAGAGGGGGTGAACACTGAAGCTTTCTTT.

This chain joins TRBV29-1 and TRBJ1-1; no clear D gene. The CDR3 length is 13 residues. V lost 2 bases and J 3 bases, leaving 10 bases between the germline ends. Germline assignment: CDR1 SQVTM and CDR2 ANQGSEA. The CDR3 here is CSVEIQRDTEAFF. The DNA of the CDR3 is TGCAGCGTTGAAATACAGAGGGACACTGAAGCTTTCTTT.

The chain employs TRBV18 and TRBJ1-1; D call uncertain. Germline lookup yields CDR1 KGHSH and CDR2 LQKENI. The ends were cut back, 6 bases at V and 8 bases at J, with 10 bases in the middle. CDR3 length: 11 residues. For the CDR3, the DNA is TGTGCCAGCTCCCCCTCCGGGGAAGCTTTCTTT. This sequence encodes CASSPSGEAFF.

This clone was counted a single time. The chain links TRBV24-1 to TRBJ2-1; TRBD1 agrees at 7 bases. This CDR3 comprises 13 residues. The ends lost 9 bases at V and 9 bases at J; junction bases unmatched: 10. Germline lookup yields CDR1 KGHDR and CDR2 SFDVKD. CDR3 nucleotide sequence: TGTGCCACCGTTAGTAACACAGGGGTTGAGCAGTTCTTC. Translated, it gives CATVSNTGVEQFF.

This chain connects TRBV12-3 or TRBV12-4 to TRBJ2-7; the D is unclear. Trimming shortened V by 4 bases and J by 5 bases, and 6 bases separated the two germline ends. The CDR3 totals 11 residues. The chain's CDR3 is CASSSSHEQYF. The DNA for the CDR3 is TGTGCCAGCAGTTCGAGTCACGAGCAGTACTTC.

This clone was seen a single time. The CDR3 bases are TGTGCCAGCAGTCGGGGCAATCAGCCCCAGCATTTT. Amino acids: CASSRGNQPQHF. J is TRBJ1-5 and V is TRBV6-2 or TRBV6-3; D gene unclear. The germline V and J ends were trimmed by 5 bases and 2 bases, with 4 bases remaining between them. The germline V gene has CDR1 MNHEY and CDR2 SVGEGT. The CDR3 loop spans 12 amino acids.

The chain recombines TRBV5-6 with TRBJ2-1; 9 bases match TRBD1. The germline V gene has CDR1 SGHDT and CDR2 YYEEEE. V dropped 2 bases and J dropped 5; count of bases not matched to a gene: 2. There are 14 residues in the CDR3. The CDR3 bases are TGTGCCAGCAGCTTCGGGACAGGGAACAATGAGCAGTTCTTC. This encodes CASSFGTGNNEQFF.

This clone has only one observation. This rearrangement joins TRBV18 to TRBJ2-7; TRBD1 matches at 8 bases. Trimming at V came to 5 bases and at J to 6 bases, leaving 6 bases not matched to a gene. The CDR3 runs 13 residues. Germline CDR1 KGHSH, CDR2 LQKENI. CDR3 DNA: TGTGCCAGCTCATCAGACAGGGGAGGCGAGCAGTACTTC. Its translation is CASSSDRGGEQYF.

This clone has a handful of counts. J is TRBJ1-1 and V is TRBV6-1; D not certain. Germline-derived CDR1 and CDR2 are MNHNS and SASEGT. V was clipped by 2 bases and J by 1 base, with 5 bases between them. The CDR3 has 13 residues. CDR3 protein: CASSEKQNTEAFF. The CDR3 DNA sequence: TGTGCCAGCAGTGAAAAACAGAACACTGAAGCTTTCTTT.

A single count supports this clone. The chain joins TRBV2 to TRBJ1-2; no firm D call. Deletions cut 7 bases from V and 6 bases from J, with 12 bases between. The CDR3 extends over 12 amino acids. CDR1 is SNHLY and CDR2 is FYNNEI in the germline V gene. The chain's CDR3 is CASNGEKDGYTF. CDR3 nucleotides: TGTGCCAGCAACGGGGAAAAGGATGGCTACACCTTC.

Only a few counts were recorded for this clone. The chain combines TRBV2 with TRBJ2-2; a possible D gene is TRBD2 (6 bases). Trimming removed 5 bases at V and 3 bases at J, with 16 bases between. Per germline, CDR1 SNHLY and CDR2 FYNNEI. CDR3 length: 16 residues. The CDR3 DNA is TGTGCCAGCAGTAGGGAGGACGGAGAATACACCGGGGAGCTGTTTTTT. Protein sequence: CASSREDGEYTGELFF.

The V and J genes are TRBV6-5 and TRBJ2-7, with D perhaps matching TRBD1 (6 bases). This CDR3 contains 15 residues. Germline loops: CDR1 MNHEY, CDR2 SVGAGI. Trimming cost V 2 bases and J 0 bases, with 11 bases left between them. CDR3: CASSYIRGNSYEQYF. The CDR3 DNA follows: TGTGCCAGCAGTTACATCAGGGGAAACTCCTACGAGCAGTACTTC.

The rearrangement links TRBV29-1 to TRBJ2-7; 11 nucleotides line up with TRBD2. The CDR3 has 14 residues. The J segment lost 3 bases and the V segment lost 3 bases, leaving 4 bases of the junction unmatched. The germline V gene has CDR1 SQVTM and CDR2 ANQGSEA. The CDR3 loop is CSVDGLAGGYEQYF. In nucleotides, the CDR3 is TGCAGCGTTGATGGGCTAGCGGGAGGCTACGAGCAGTACTTC.

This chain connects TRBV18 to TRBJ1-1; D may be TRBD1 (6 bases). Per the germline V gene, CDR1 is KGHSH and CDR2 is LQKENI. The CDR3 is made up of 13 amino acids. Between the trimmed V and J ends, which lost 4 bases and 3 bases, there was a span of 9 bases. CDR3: CASSQGQYTEAFF. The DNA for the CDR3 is TGTGCCAGCTCACAAGGACAGTACACTGAAGCTTTCTTT.

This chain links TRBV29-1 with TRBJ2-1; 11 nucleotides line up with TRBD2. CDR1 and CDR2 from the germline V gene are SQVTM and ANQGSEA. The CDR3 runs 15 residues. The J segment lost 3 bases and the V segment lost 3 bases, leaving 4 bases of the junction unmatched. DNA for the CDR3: TGCAGCGTTGAGGGTGGGACTAGCGGCTACAATGAGCAGTTCTTC. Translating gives CSVEGGTSGYNEQFF.

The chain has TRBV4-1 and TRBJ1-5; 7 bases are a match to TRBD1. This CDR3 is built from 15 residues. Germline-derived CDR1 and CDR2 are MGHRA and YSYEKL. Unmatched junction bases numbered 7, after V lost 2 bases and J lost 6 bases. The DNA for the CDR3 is TGCGCCAGCAGCCAACCTACAGGGGTGGGTCAGCCCCAGCATTTT. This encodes CASSQPTGVGQPQHF.

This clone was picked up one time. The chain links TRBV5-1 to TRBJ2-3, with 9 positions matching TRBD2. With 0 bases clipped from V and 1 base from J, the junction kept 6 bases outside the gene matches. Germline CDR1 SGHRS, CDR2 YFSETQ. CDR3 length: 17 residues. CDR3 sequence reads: CASSLASRTSGTDTQYF. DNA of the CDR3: TGCGCCAGCAGCTTGGCTTCCAGGACTAGCGGCACAGATACGCAGTATTTT.

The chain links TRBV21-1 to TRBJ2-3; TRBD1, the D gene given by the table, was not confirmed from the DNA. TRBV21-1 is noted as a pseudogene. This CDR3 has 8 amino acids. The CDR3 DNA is TGTGCCAGCAGGCAGGGGTATTTT. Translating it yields CASRQGYF.

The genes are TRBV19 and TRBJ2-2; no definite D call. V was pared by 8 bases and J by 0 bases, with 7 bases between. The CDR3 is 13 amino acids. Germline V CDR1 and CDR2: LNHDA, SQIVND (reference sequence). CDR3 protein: CASPKTNTGELFF. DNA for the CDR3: TGTGCCAGTCCTAAGACGAACACCGGGGAGCTGTTTTTT. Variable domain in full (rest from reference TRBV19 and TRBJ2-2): DGGITQSPKYLFRKEGQNVTLSCEQNLNHDAMYWYRQDPGQGLRLIYYSQIVNDFQKGDIAEGYSVSREKKESFPLTVTSAQKNPTAFYLCASPKTNTGELFFGEGSRLTVL.

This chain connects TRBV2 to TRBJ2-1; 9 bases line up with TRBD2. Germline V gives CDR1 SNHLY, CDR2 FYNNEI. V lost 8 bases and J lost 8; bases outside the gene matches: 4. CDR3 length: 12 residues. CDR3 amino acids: CASRRGGDEQFF. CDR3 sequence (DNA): TGTGCCAGCCGGCGGGGGGGTGATGAGCAGTTCTTC. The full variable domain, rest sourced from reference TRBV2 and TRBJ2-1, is EPEVTQTPSHQVTQMGQEVILRCVPISNHLYFYWYRQILGQKVEFLVSFYNNEISEKSEIFDDQFSVERPDGSNFTLKIRSTKLEDSAMYFCASRRGGDEQFFGPGTRLTVL.

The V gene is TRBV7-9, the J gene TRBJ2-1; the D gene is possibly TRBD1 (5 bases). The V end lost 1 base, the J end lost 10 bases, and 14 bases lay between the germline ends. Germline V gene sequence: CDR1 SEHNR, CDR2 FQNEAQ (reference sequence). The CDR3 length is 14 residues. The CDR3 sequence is CASSLGSRVREQFF. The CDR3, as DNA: TGTGCCAGCAGCTTAGGGTCCAGGGTTCGGGAGCAGTTCTTC.

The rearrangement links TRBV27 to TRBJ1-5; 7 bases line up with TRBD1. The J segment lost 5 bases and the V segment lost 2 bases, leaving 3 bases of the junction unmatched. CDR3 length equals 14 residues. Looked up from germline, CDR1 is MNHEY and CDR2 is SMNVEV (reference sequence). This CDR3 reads CASSLGQGDQPQHF. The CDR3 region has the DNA TGTGCCAGCAGTTTAGGGCAGGGGGATCAGCCCCAGCATTTT.